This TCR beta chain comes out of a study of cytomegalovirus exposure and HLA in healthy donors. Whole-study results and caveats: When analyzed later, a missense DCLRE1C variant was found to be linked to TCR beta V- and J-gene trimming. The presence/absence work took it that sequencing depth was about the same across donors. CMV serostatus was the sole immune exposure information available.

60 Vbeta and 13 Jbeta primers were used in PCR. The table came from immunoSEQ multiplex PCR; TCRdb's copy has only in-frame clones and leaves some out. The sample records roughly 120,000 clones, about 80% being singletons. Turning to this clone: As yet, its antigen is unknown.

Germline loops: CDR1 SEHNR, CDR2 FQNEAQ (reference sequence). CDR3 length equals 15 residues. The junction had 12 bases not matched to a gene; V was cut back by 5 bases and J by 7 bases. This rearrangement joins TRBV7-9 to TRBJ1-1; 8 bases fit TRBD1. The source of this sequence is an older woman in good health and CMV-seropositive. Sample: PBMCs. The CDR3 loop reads CASSRPQGAAGEAFF. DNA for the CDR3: TGTGCCAGCAGCAGACCCCAGGGGGCGGCGGGTGAAGCTTTCTTT.